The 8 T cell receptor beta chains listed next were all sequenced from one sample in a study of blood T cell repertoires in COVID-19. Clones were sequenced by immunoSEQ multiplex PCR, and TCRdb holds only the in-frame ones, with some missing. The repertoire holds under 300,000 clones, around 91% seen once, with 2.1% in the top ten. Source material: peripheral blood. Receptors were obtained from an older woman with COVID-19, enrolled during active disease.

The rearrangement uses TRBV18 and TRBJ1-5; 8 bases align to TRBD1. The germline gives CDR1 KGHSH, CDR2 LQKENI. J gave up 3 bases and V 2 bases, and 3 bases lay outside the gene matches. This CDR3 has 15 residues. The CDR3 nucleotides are TGTGCCAGCTCACCAGGGACAGGAGTCAATCAGCCCCAGCATTTT. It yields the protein CASSPGTGVNQPQHF.

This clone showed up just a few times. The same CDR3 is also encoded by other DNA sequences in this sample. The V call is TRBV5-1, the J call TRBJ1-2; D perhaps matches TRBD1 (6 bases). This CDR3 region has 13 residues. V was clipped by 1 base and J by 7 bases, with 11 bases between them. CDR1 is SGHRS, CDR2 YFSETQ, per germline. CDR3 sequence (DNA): TGCGCCAGCAGCTTGTCTCAGGGGTTTGGCTACACCTTC. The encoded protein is CASSLSQGFGYTF. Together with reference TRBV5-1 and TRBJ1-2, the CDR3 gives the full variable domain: KAGVTQTPRYLIKTRGQQVTLSCSPISGHRSVSWYQQTPGQGLQFLFEYFSETQRNKGNFPGRFSGRQFSNSRSEMNVSTLELGDSALYLCASSLSQGFGYTFGSGTRLTVV.

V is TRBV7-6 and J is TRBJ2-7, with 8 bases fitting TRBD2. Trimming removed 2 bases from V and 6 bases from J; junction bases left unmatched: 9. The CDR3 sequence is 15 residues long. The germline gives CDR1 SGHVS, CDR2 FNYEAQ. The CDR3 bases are TGTGCCAGCAGCTTATTGGGCGGGGGGACGTCCGAGCAGTACTTC. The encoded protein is CASSLLGGGTSEQYF.

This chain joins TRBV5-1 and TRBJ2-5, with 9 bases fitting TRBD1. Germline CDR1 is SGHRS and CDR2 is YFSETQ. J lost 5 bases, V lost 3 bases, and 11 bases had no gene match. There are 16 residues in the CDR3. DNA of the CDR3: TGCGCCAGCAGCTCAACAGGGGGCCAAAGGGGGGAGACCCAGTACTTC. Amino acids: CASSSTGGQRGETQYF.

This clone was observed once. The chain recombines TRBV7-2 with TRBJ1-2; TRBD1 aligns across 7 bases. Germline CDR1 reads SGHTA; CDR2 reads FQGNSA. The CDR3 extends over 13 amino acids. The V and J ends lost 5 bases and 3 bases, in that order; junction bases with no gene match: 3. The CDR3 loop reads CASSEGQHYGYTF. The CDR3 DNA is TGTGCCAGCAGCGAGGGACAGCACTATGGCTACACCTTC.

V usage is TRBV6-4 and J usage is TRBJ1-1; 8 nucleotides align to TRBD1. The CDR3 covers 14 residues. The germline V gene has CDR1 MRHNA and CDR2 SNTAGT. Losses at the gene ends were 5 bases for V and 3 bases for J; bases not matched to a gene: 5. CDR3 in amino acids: CASSPQQGDTEAFF. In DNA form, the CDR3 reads TGTGCCAGCAGTCCACAACAGGGGGACACTGAAGCTTTCTTT.

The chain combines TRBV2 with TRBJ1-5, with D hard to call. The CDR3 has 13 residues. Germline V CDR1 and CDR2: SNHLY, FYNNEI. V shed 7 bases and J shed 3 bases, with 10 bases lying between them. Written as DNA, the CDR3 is TGTGCCAGCACCATCGGGGTCAATCAGCCCCAGCATTTT. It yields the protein CASTIGVNQPQHF.

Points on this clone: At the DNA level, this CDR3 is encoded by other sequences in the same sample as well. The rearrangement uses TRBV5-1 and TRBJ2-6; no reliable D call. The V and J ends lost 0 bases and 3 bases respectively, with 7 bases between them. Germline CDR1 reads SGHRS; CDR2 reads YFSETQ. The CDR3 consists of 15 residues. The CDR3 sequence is CASSLAGSGANVLTF. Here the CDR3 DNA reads TGCGCCAGCAGCTTGGCCGGTAGTGGGGCCAACGTCCTGACTTTC. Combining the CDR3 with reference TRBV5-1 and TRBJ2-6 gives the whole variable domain KAGVTQTPRYLIKTRGQQVTLSCSPISGHRSVSWYQQTPGQGLQFLFEYFSETQRNKGNFPGRFSGRQFSNSRSEMNVSTLELGDSALYLCASSLAGSGANVLTFGAGSRLTVL.